Included here is one TCR beta chain sequence, with context. Data came from immunoSEQ multiplex PCR; TCRdb stores just in-frame clones and leaves some out. This table holds approximately 70,000 clones, roughly nine tenths found once. The entry originates in a study of T cells in localized non-small cell lung cancer. V shed 2 bases and J shed 4 bases, with 8 bases lying between them. The germline gives CDR1 MNHEY, CDR2 SVGAGI. The CDR3 runs 13 residues. The sample consisted of peripheral blood, taken before any cancer treatment. V usage is TRBV6-5 and J usage is TRBJ1-1, with D unclear. The source is a male donor aged 60 or over with stage III squamous cell lung carcinoma. As DNA, the CDR3 is TGTGCCAGCAGTTACGGGAGGACCACTGAAGCTTTCTTT. Translation gives CASSYGRTTEAFF.